This is a list of T cell receptor beta chains from one sample in a study of neoadjuvant anti-PD-1 for oral cavity cancer. Here immunoSEQ multiplex PCR was the method, and the copy in TCRdb shows in-frame clones only, minus some. The sample records more than 25,000 clones, just under 80% being singletons. Material: PBMCs, obtained after nivolumab (anti-PD-1) treatment. The receptors were gathered from a person between 40 and 85 years old with oral cavity squamous cell carcinoma. Both conserved end residues are part of each CDR3. Fields, in order: V gene, J gene, CDR3 protein.

V gene: TRBV2; J gene: TRBJ2-7; CDR3 protein: CAGSVGGRGLVAYEQYF
V gene: TRBV5-4; J gene: TRBJ2-5; CDR3 protein: CASNSDPGGALETQYF
V gene: TRBV6-4; J gene: TRBJ2-2; CDR3 protein: CASSEGGTTGELFF
V gene: TRBV10-3; J gene: TRBJ2-5; CDR3 protein: CASGLAGDQETQYF
V gene: TRBV27; J gene: TRBJ1-2; CDR3 protein: CASRMTGLDYDYTF
V gene: TRBV11-2; J gene: TRBJ2-1; CDR3 protein: CASSRGGINEQFF
V gene: TRBV6-5; J gene: TRBJ1-2; CDR3 protein: CASSYQMTGTYGYTF
V gene: TRBV9; J gene: TRBJ2-1; CDR3 protein: CASSVAGGPVNEQFF
V gene: TRBV5-5; J gene: TRBJ1-5; CDR3 protein: CASSLDPGVSNQPQHF
V gene: TRBV25-1; J gene: TRBJ1-5; CDR3 protein: CASSERGNNQPQHF
V gene: TRBV9; J gene: TRBJ2-3; CDR3 protein: CASSVAEGTPDTQYF
V gene: TRBV19; J gene: TRBJ1-5; CDR3 protein: CASSWQRSNQPQHF
V gene: TRBV10-1; J gene: TRBJ2-7; CDR3 protein: CASSESPPGPEGYEQYF
V gene: TRBV6-1; J gene: TRBJ1-6; CDR3 protein: CASSELSGIRTRLGDSPLHF
V gene: TRBV2; J gene: TRBJ2-2; CDR3 protein: CASRQDRSTGELFF
V gene: TRBV5-4; J gene: TRBJ2-7; CDR3 protein: CASSLDRSYEQYF
V gene: TRBV25-1; J gene: TRBJ2-1; CDR3 protein: CASGSRGYNEQFF
V gene: TRBV7-9; J gene: TRBJ1-1; CDR3 protein: CASSSSLDAAFF
V gene: TRBV7-8; J gene: TRBJ2-7; CDR3 protein: CASSSPTNTYEQYF
V gene: TRBV18; J gene: TRBJ2-2; CDR3 protein: CASSPKRFPSFNTGELFF
V gene: TRBV29-1; J gene: TRBJ2-3; CDR3 protein: CSAQTSGSTDTQYF
V gene: TRBV5-4; J gene: TRBJ2-5; CDR3 protein: CASSLLGQGRKETQYF
V gene: TRBV19; J gene: TRBJ1-1; CDR3 protein: CASSTPRVGTEAFF
V gene: TRBV4-3; J gene: TRBJ1-6; CDR3 protein: CASSPRTGYNSPLHF
V gene: TRBV21-1; J gene: TRBJ1-2; CDR3 protein: CASSKGTGGYGYTF
V gene: TRBV4-2; J gene: TRBJ1-1; CDR3 protein: CASSHFRDRGLTEAFF
V gene: TRBV12-5; J gene: TRBJ2-3; CDR3 protein: CARGQGDADTQYF
V gene: TRBV7-9; J gene: TRBJ2-3; CDR3 protein: CASSPGGAGRSSTDTQYF
V gene: TRBV10-3; J gene: TRBJ2-5; CDR3 protein: CAISTGSQETQYF
V gene: TRBV7-3; J gene: TRBJ1-2; CDR3 protein: CASSLTGRGEGYTF
V gene: TRBV10-3; J gene: TRBJ1-5; CDR3 protein: CAARGSDQPQHF
V gene: TRBV5-1; J gene: TRBJ1-4; CDR3 protein: CASSLWGVDEKLFF
V gene: TRBV11-2; J gene: TRBJ2-2; CDR3 protein: CASSAIGMTGATGELFF
V gene: TRBV11-2; J gene: TRBJ2-1; CDR3 protein: CASSLEGLNFGFF
V gene: TRBV4-3; J gene: TRBJ2-3; CDR3 protein: CASSQGRDTQYF
V gene: TRBV5-1; J gene: TRBJ1-2; CDR3 protein: CASSPLGQSYTF
V gene: TRBV6-5; J gene: -; CDR3 protein: CASRDGGGDYEQYF
V gene: TRBV5-1; J gene: TRBJ2-3; CDR3 protein: CASSLGGRSTDTQYF
V gene: TRBV2; J gene: TRBJ1-6; CDR3 protein: CASRSEGQGLPLHF
V gene: TRBV7-2; J gene: TRBJ2-7; CDR3 protein: CASSSRLAGDPYEQYF
V gene: TRBV4-1; J gene: TRBJ1-2; CDR3 protein: CASSLSSGGNYGYTF
V gene: TRBV7-3; J gene: TRBJ2-1; CDR3 protein: CASSSNSAGVEGEQFF
V gene: TRBV7-9; J gene: TRBJ1-5; CDR3 protein: CASSFGMHQPQHF
V gene: TRBV9; J gene: TRBJ2-3; CDR3 protein: CASSVEGAGGFGTQYF
V gene: TRBV6-4; J gene: TRBJ2-6; CDR3 protein: CASSGDSDSGANVLTF
V gene: TRBV2; J gene: TRBJ2-7; CDR3 protein: CASSDPNVYEQYF
V gene: TRBV30; J gene: TRBJ1-1; CDR3 protein: CAWSVGQGNTEAFF
V gene: TRBV13; J gene: TRBJ2-5; CDR3 protein: CASSPGEQSQETQYF
V gene: TRBV5-1; J gene: TRBJ2-5; CDR3 protein: CASSSGTGKETQYF
V gene: TRBV21-1; J gene: TRBJ2-7; CDR3 protein: CASSIPGTGPYEQYF
V gene: TRBV30; J gene: TRBJ1-3; CDR3 protein: CAWSWTGDSGNTIYF